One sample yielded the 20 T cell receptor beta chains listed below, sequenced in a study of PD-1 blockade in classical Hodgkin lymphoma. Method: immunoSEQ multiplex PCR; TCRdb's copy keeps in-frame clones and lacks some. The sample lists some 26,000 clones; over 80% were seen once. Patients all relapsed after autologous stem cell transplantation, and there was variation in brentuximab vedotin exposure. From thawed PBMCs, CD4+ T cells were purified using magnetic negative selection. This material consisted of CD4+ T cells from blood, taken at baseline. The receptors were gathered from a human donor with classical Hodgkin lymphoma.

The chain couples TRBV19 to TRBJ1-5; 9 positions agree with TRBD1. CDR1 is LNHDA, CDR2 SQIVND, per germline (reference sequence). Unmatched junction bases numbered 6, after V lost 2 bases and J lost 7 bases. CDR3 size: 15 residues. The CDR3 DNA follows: TGTGCCAGTAGTATAAAACAGGGGGCTGAACAGCCCCAGCATTTT. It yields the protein CASSIKQGAEQPQHF.

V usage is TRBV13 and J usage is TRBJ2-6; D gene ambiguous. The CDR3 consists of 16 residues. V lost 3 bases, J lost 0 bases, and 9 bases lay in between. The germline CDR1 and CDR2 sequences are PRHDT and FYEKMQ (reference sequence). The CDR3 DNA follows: TGTGCCAGCAGCTTCATCAGCCTCTCTGGGGCCAACGTCCTGACTTTC. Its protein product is CASSFISLSGANVLTF.

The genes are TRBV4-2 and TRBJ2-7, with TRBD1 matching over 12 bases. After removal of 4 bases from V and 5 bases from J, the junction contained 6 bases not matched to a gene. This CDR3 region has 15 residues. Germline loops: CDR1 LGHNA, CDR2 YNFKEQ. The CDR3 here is CASSPVGTGGDEQYF. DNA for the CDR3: TGTGCCAGCAGCCCTGTGGGGACAGGGGGCGACGAGCAGTACTTC.

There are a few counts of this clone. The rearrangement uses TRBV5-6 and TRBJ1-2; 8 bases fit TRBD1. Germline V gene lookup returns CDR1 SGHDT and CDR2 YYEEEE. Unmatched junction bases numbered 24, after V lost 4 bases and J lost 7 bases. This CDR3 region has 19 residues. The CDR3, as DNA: TGTGCCAGCAGCCCGAAAGCCCCGGACAGGGCCCTCCGCCTCAGTGGCTACACCTTC. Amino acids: CASSPKAPDRALRLSGYTF. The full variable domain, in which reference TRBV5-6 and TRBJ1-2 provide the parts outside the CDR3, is DAGVTQSPTHLIKTRGQQVTLRCSPKSGHDTVSWYQQALGQGPQFIFQYYEEEERQRGNFPDRFSGHQFPNYSSELNVNALLLGDSALYLCASSPKAPDRALRLSGYTFGSGTRLTVV.

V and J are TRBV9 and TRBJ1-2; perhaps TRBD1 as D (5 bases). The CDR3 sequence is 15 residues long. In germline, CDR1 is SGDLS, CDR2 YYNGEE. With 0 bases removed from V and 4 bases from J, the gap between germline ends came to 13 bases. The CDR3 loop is CASSVGGDSLYGYTF. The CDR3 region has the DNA TGTGCCAGCAGCGTAGGGGGCGACAGCCTCTATGGCTACACCTTC.

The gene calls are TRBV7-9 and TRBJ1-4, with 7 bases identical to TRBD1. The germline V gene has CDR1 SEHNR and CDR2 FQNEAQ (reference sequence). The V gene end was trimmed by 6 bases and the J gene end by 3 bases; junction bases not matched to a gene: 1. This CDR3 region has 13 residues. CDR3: CASRGQPNEKLFF. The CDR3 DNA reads TGTGCCAGCAGGGGACAGCCTAATGAAAAACTGTTTTTT.

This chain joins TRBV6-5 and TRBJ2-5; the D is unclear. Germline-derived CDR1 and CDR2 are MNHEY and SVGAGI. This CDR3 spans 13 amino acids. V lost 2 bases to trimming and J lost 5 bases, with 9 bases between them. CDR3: CASSYMGGETQYF. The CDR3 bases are TGTGCCAGCAGTTACATGGGTGGGGAGACCCAGTACTTC.

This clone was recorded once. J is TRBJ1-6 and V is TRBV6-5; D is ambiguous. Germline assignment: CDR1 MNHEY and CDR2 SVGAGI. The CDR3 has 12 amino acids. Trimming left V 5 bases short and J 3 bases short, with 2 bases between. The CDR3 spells CASSGYNSPLHF. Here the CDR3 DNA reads TGTGCCAGCAGTGGCTATAATTCACCCCTCCACTTT.

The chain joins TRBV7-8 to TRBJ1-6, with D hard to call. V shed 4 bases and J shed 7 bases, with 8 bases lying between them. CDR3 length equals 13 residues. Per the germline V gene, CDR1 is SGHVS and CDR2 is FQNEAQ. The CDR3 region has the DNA TGTGCCAGCAGCTCGCAGGAGAATTCACCCCTCCACTTT. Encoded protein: CASSSQENSPLHF.

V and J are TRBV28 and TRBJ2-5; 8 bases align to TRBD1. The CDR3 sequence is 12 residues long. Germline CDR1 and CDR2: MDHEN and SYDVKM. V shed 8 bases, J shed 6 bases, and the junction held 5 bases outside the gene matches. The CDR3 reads CASVDRGKTQYF. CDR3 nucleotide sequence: TGTGCCAGCGTTGACAGGGGCAAGACCCAGTACTTC.

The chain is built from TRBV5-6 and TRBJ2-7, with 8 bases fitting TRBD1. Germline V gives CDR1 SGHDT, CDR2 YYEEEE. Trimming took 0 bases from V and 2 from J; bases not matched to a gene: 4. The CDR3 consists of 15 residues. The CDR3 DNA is TGTGCCAGCAGCTTGGACCCGGGACAGGCCTACGAGCAGTACTTC. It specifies CASSLDPGQAYEQYF.

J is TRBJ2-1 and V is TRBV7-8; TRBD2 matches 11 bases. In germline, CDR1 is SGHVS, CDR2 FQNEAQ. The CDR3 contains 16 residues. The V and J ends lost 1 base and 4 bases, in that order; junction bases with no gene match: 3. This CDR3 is CASSLGLAGNYNEQFF. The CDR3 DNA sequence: TGTGCCAGCAGCTTAGGACTAGCGGGGAATTACAATGAGCAGTTCTTC. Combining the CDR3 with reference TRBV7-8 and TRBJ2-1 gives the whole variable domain GAGVSQSPRYKVAKRGQDVALRCDPISGHVSLFWYQQALGQGPEFLTYFQNEAQLDKSGLPSDRFFAERPEGSVSTLKIQRTQQEDSAVYLCASSLGLAGNYNEQFFGPGTRLTVL.

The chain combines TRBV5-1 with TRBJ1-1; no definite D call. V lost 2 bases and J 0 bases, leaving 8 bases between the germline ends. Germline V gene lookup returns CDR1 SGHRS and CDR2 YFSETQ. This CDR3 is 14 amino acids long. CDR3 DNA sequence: TGCGCCAGCAGCTTAACGGAAATGAACACTGAAGCTTTCTTT. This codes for CASSLTEMNTEAFF.

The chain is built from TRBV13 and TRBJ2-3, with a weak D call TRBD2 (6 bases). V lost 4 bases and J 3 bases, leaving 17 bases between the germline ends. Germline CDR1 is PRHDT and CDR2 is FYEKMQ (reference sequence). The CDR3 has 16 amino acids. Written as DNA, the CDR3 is TGTGCCAGCAGCTCTCGGACTAACTCTTATACAGATACGCAGTATTTT. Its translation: CASSSRTNSYTDTQYF.

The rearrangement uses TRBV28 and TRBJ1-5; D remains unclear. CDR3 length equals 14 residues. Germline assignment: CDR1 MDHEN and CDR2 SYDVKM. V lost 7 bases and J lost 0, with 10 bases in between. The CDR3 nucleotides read TGTGCCAGCATCACCTCGAATAGCAATCAGCCCCAGCATTTT. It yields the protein CASITSNSNQPQHF.

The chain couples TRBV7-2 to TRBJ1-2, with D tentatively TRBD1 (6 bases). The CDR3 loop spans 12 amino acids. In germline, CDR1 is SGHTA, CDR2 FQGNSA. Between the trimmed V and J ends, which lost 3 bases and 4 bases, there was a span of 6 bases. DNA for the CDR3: TGTGCCAGCAGCTTGACAGGCTATGGCTACACCTTC. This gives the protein CASSLTGYGYTF.

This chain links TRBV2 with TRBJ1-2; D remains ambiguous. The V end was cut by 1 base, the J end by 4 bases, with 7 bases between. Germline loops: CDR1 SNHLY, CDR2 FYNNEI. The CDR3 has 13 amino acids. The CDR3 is CASSEGQSYGYTF. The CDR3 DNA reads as TGTGCCAGCAGTGAAGGGCAGAGCTATGGCTACACCTTC.

CDR3 in amino acids: CASSIGASGGRDTQYF. CDR3 coding DNA: TGTGCCAGTAGTATAGGGGCTAGCGGGGGGAGAGATACGCAGTATTTT. The chain carries TRBV19 and TRBJ2-3, with TRBD2 matching 11 bases. The V gene's germline CDR1 is LNHDA and CDR2 SQIVND (reference sequence). The CDR3 length is 16 residues. V was clipped by 1 base and J by 5 bases; unmatched bases: 5.

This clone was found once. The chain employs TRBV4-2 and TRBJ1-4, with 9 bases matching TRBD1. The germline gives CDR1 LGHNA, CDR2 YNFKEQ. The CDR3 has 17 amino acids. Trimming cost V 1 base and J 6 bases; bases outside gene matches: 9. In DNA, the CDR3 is TGTGCCAGCAGCCAAGGAGGGGGGTGGACAGGGGATGAAAAACTGTTTTTT. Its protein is CASSQGGGWTGDEKLFF.

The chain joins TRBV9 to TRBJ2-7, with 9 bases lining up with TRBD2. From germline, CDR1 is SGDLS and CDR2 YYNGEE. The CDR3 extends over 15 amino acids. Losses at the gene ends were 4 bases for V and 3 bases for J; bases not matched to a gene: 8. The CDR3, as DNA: TGTGCCAGCAGCCCCTCCCCGACTAGCGGCTACGAGCAGTACTTC. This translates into CASSPSPTSGYEQYF.